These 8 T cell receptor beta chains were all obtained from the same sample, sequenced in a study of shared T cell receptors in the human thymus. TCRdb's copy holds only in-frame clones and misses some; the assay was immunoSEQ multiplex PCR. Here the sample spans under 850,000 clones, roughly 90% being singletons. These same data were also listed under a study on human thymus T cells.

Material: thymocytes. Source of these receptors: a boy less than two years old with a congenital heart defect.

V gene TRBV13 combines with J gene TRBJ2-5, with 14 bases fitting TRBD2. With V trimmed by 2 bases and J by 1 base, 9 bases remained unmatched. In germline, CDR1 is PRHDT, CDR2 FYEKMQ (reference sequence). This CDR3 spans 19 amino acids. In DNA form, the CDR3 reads TGTGCCAGCAGCTTAATGGGACTAGCGGGAGAGGTGGTCCAAGAGACCCAGTACTTC. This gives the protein CASSLMGLAGEVVQETQYF.

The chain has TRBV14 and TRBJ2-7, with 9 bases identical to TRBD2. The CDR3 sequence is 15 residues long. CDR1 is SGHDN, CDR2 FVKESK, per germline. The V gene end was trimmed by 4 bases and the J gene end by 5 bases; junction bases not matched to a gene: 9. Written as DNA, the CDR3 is TGTGCCAGCAGCCCCGGGGCGGGAGGGCCAGACGAGCAGTACTTC. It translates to CASSPGAGGPDEQYF.

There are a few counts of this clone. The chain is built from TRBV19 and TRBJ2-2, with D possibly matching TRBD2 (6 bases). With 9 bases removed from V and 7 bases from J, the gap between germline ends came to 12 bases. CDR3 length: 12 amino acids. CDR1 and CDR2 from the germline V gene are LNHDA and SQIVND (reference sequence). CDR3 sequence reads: CASWGGGGELFF. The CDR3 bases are TGTGCCAGCTGGGGAGGTGGCGGGGAGCTGTTTTTT.

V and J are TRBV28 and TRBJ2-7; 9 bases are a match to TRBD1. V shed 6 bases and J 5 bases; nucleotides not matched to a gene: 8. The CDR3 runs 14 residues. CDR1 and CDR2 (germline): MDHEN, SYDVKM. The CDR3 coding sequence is TGTGCCAGCAGGTACAGGGGGCCCCTCCACGAGCAGTACTTC. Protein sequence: CASRYRGPLHEQYF.

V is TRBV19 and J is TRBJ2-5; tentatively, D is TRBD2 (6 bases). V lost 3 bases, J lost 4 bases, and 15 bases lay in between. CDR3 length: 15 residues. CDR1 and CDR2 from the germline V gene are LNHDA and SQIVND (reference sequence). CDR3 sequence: CASSMTGEGGETQYF. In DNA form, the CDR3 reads TGTGCCAGTAGTATGACGGGAGAGGGAGGAGAGACCCAGTACTTC.

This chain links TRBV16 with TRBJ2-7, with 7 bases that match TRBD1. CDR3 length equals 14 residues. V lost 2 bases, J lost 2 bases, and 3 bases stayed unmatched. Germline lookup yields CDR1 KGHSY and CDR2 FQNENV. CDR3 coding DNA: TGTGCCAGCAGCCAAAGGGACAGCCCCTACGAGCAGTACTTC. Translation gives CASSQRDSPYEQYF.

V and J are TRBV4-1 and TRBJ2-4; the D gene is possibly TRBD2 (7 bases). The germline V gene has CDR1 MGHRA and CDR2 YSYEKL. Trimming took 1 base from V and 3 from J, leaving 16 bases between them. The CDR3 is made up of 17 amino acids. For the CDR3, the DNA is TGCGCCAGCAGCCAAGGGGGGGCGGGAGTCAGCAAAAACATTCAGTACTTC. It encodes CASSQGGAGVSKNIQYF.

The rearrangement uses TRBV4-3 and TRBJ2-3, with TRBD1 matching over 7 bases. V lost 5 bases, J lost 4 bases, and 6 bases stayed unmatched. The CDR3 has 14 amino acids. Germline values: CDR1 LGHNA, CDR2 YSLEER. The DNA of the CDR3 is TGCGCCAGCAGCGAGGGGGCCGGGGCAGATACGCAGTATTTT. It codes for CASSEGAGADTQYF.